The entry below describes one TCR beta chain. Its antigen is unknown. This sample was taken from a study of blood T cells in healthy people across ages. Overall study findings and caveats: A roughly linear fall in TCR beta diversity per million T cells was seen with increasing age. Estimates based on one million T cells were treated as lower bounds.

Germline V CDR1 and CDR2: SGHTA, FQGNSA. CDR3 length: 13 amino acids. The V end lost 3 bases, the J end lost 3 bases, and 9 bases lay between the germline ends. Through a sample-barcoded 5' primer and a J-beta primer mix, a second PCR was run for about 6 to 11 cycles. Carrying 12 random nucleotides, a template-switch adaptor labeled each individual cDNA molecule. In TCRdb, the 5' RACE reads were re-called with MiXCR into one record per CDR3 protein. This table has roughly 680,000 distinct CDR3 sequences, approximately 50% appearing once. Caucasian, healthy and from Russia, the donors were aged between roughly 6 and 95.

The chain is built from TRBV7-2 and TRBJ2-7; D is unclear. The TCR comes from a woman aged 55-69 years in good health. Sequencing used blood. DNA of the CDR3: TGTGCCAGCAGCTTGGGATGGAACTACGAGCAGTACTTC. It is translated as CASSLGWNYEQYF.